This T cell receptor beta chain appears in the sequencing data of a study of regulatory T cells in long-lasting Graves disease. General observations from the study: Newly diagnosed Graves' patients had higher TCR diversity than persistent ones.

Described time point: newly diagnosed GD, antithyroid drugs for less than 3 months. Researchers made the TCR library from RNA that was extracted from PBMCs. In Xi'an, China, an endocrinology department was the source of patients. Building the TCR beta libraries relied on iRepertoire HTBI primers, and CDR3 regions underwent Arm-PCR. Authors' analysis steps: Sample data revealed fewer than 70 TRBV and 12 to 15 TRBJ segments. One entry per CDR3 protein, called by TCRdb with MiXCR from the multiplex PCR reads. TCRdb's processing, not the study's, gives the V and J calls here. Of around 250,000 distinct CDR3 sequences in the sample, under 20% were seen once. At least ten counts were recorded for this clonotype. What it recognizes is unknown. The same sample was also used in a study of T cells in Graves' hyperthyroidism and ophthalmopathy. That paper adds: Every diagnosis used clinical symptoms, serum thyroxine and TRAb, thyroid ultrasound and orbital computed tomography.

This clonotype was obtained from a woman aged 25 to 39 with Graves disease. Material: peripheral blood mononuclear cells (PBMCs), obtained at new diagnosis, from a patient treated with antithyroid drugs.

This chain's CDR3 is CASSVDLGRGGQTQYF. The CDR3 nucleotides read TGTGCCAGCAGCGTAGATTTGGGGCGGGGGGGTCAGACCCAGTACTTC. V is TRBV9 and J is TRBJ2-5; 9 bases are shared with TRBD2. In germline, CDR1 is SGDLS, CDR2 YYNGEE. Trimming at V came to 0 bases and at J to 6 bases, leaving 9 bases not matched to a gene. The CDR3 length is 16 residues.